This T cell receptor (beta chain) was recovered during a study of cytomegalovirus exposure and HLA in healthy donors (dated by TCRdb to 2016 to 2017). Background for the entire study: According to an earlier analysis of 550 to 700 of the donors, about 179 million T cells yielded roughly 110 million unique TCR beta sequences and about 300 Gb of sequence data. The study was designed to test whether signatures of past pathogen exposure could be identified by cataloging public T cell receptors. Along with the approximately 620-subject first cohort, a separate validation cohort of over 90 different subjects was used. In an earlier analysis of 587 of the donors, high-throughput TCR beta sequencing was used to judge whether each TCR beta V gene segment behaved as functional or pseudogenic. The study profiled the T cell repertoires of 666 subjects by immunosequencing and related them to cytomegalovirus serostatus. All discovery cohort repertoires had been generated on a single sequencing platform. Alongside the repertoire data, information on donor age, sex, ethnicity and CMV serostatus was compiled. A handful of DR-DQ haplotypes were handled as single units for association and clustering because linkage in the cohort was strong. HLA typing included class I and class II loci at four-digit resolution. A later analysis re-analyzed previously published TCR beta repertoires from 660 or so donors and added high-resolution HLA genotyping to study TCR occurrence patterns. An early release covering roughly 580 HLA-typed donors comprised about 300 gigabases of sequencing data and around 80 million unique TCR sequences. A later genetic analysis took genome-wide SNP genotypes for about 65% of the 666 donors and used that subset as a discovery cohort. The study combined high-throughput TCR immunosequencing, statistical association of individual TCRs with disease status, and machine learning to predict cytomegalovirus infection status. The later analysis used no new phenotypic data to find candidate immune exposures, relying instead on TCR beta sequences and their occurrence across donors. Typing coverage differed by locus: A, B, C, DRB1 and DQB1 were typed in roughly 620-630 donors, DQA1 in 500 to 550, DPA1 in 600 to 610, and DPB1 in approximately 450. The genetic ancestry cluster associated with self-reported Caucasian donors included 65% to 90% of the approximately 400 genotyped donors. Across under 500 genotyped donors of the cohort, an average of approximately 240,000 unique TCR beta nucleotide sequences per donor were sequenced, and 15% to 20% of those sequences were non-productive.

Taken from the germline V gene, the CDR1 and CDR2 loops are SNHLY and FYNNEI. CDR3 length: 15 amino acids, cysteine to phenylalanine. Only CDR3 DNA remains: 45 bases, in frame from the first base. Cut back by 6 bases and 3 bases, the V and J ends lie 15 bases apart. The cohort comprised hundreds of healthy bone marrow donors. At the time of sampling, every cohort member was nominally healthy, though immune exposures that went unrecorded were likely present. The donor tested CMV seropositive and was one of the 289 seropositive cohort members. A peripheral blood sample was collected from each donor, and TCR beta sequencing was performed on peripheral blood mononuclear cells. The Qiagen DNeasy Blood Extraction Kit was used to extract genomic DNA from the blood cell samples. Results the study describes overall, beyond this receptor: Assigning TCR associations to individual alleles was difficult when HLA alleles, especially DR and DQ, strongly co-occurred. V-gene and J-gene trimming of TCR beta chains was associated with a missense DCLRE1C variant in a later genetic analysis, and the association was replicated in an independent cohort. In an earlier analysis of over 550 of the donors, most TCR beta V segments were observed in productive rearrangements about 90% or about 30% of the time, broadly matching IMGT annotations. The authors suggested that the approach could potentially be extended to other disease states and immunological phenotypes. A later analysis found that TCR association rates varied across HLA loci, with DRB1 alleles showing the most associated TCRs and HLA-C alleles the fewest. Most CMV-associated TCR beta chains appeared to be HLA-restricted in a later analysis, and the HLA associations seemed to be driven largely by CMV exposure. Because HLA typing was missing for some donors at each locus, association tests included only the typed subset. Compared with equally common non-associated chains, HLA-associated TCR beta chains in a later analysis were more clonally expanded and had lower generation probabilities. A few of the identified cytomegalovirus-associated TCR beta chains were confirmed in vitro to be specific for cytomegalovirus antigens. In a later analysis, several top co-occurrence clusters were reported to appear linked to parvovirus B19, influenza, CMV and Epstein-Barr virus. Because counts were too low, some 17 rarely observed V segments, including chromosome 9 orphons, were excluded from the earlier analysis of fewer than 650 of the donors. Cytomegalovirus status was reported to be diagnosed by the classifier with high specificity and sensitivity in both the original and validation cohorts. A cluster of highly shared sequence variants was judged likely to be a technical artifact of the sequencing pipeline. The presence/absence analyses assumed that sequencing depth was roughly uniform across donors, and that assumption may not be true. According to a later genetic analysis, donors in an Asian-associated ancestry cluster had fewer N-insertions in productive TCRs than the approximately 670-donor mean. At a false discovery rate of 0.05, a later analysis linked approximately 18,000 TCR beta sequences to specific HLA alleles. CMV serostatus was the only immune exposure information available for the cohort. A total of about 150 TCR beta chains were listed by the study as associated with cytomegalovirus. Linkage disequilibrium might explain the correlated functional status among segregating V segments, but an unknown experimental factor could not be ruled out. The 87-base-pair reads could not distinguish some IMGT-functional V segments, including TRBV6-2 and TRBV6-3, so those segments were excluded. Most TCR sequences were observed very rarely across donors, whereas some public TCRs were present in many individuals. This cohort had only TCR beta chains sequenced, and the lack of alpha or paired-chain data limited which features could be detected. A further reported finding was that TCR beta sequences accurately predicted the HLA-A and HLA-B alleles for most subjects in the first cohort.

The library was built by means of the immunoSEQ multiplex PCR assay. For the multiplex PCR, a mixture combining 60 forward primers for TCR Vbeta segments and 13 reverse primers for TCR Jbeta segments was used. The CDR3 region of rearranged TCR beta genes was amplified from genomic DNA with a multiplex PCR assay. The amplified TCR beta libraries were sequenced on the Illumina HiSeq System as 87-base-pair reads. The authors' pipeline ran thus. Across the 500 to 850 repertoires, a later analysis counted 80 million or so unique TCR beta chains, around 10 million of which were shared by at least two donors. To remove PCR and sequencing errors, raw reads were error-corrected and collapsed into unique sequences using a nearest-neighbor algorithm that merged closely related sequences. To assign V, D and J gene segments, CDR3 sequences were aligned to IMGT reference sequences. For a sequence to be retained, a match of at least six nucleotides was required to both a V gene segment and a J gene segment. Rearrangements were classified as productive when the CDR3 lacked stop codons and remained in frame with V and J, and all other rearrangements were classified as non-productive. Following IMGT convention, CDR3 was defined as the stretch from the second conserved V-encoded cysteine to the conserved J-encoded phenylalanine. The earlier analysis of fewer than 700 of the donors excluded sequences that lacked an unambiguous match to a single V gene segment. In an earlier analysis of approximately 550 of the donors, V segments were called functional above 56.7% productive rearrangements and were called segregating when the between-donor standard deviation exceeded 5%. A statistical classification framework was developed to diagnose cytomegalovirus status using the catalog of TCR beta chain sequences. V and J gene assignment, in a later analysis, came from comparing TCR nucleotide sequences with IMGT/GENE-DB human TR gene sequences. In a later analysis, CDR3 sequences and most-parsimonious VDJ recombination scenarios were assigned using the TCRdist pipeline. A later analysis defined each TCR beta chain by its CDR3 amino acid sequence plus V-gene family, and excluded reads lacking a unique V-gene family. A later analysis removed 592 highly shared, low-generation-probability nucleotide sequences to deal with suspected cross-contamination and a sequencing artifact. A later analysis calculated a clonal expansion index for each public chain from normalized within-repertoire ranks of inferred template counts. In a later analysis, generation probabilities were computed with a VDJ recombination model fitted to out-of-frame rearrangements, and the resulting probabilities were checked against IGoR. In a later analysis, TCR-TCR, TCR-HLA and TCR-CMV co-occurrence was scored with hypergeometric tests, and a repertoire-size bias correction was applied to TCR pairs. In a later analysis, false discovery rates were estimated by permuting HLA or CMV assignments 20 times. A later analysis grouped co-occurring TCRs with DBSCAN, adding TCRdist sequence similarity when clustering within HLA-allele-positive subsets. Repertoires with fewer than 30,000 or more than 120,000 public chains, plus five repertoires with anomalous nucleotide sharing, were excluded from co-occurrence clustering. This immuneACCESS table, as held by TCRdb, lists in-frame sequences with V and J called but not all clones. Of the missing ones, under half trace to an unresolved V gene in checked studies; the others have no known cause. For V, J and clone size, that table is used; D and trimming come from the DNA. This sample's table contains 40,000 to 65,000 clones. The ten top clones hold 26% of the sample.

A note on this clone: This clone's antigen is unknown.

Specimen: PBMCs. Rearrangement joined TRBV2 to TRBJ1-5; the D gene assignment is ambiguous. The sequence was collected from a man aged 35 to 55 in good health and CMV-seropositive. The DNA sequence is TGTGCCAGCAGCCAAGATCCTAGGAACAATCAGCCCCAGCATTTT. It is translated as CASSQDPRNNQPQHF.